This T cell receptor (beta chain) was profiled in a study of blood T cells in healthy people across ages. Study context: Template switching retrieved approximately one barcoded beta molecule for each two T cells.

This clonotype came up a few times. Its antigen is not known. Study-wide results and limits: More naive CD4+ cells and higher diversity marked long-lived donors relative to aged donors. The study lacked donor CMV status, which possibly confounded expanded clonotype changes.

Germline V gene data show CDR1 as LNHNV and CDR2 as YYDKDF (reference sequence). The V end lost 0 bases, the J end lost 5 bases, and 14 bases lay between the germline ends. The length of the CDR3 is 15 residues. Through a sample-barcoded 5' primer and a J-beta primer mix, a second PCR was run for roughly 6 to 11 cycles. TCRdb re-analysed the 5' RACE reads in MiXCR, keeping a single row per CDR3 protein. The sample yields some 550,000 distinct CDR3 sequences, around 48% seen once. The rearrangement links TRBV15 to TRBJ2-7; TRBD2 is a possible D gene (6 bases). The sample consisted of blood. The TCR sequence derives from a man older than 75 in good health. CDR3 coding DNA: TGTGCCACCAGCAGAGATTTGGGACTCAGCGACGAGCAGTACTTC. This codes for CATSRDLGLSDEQYF.